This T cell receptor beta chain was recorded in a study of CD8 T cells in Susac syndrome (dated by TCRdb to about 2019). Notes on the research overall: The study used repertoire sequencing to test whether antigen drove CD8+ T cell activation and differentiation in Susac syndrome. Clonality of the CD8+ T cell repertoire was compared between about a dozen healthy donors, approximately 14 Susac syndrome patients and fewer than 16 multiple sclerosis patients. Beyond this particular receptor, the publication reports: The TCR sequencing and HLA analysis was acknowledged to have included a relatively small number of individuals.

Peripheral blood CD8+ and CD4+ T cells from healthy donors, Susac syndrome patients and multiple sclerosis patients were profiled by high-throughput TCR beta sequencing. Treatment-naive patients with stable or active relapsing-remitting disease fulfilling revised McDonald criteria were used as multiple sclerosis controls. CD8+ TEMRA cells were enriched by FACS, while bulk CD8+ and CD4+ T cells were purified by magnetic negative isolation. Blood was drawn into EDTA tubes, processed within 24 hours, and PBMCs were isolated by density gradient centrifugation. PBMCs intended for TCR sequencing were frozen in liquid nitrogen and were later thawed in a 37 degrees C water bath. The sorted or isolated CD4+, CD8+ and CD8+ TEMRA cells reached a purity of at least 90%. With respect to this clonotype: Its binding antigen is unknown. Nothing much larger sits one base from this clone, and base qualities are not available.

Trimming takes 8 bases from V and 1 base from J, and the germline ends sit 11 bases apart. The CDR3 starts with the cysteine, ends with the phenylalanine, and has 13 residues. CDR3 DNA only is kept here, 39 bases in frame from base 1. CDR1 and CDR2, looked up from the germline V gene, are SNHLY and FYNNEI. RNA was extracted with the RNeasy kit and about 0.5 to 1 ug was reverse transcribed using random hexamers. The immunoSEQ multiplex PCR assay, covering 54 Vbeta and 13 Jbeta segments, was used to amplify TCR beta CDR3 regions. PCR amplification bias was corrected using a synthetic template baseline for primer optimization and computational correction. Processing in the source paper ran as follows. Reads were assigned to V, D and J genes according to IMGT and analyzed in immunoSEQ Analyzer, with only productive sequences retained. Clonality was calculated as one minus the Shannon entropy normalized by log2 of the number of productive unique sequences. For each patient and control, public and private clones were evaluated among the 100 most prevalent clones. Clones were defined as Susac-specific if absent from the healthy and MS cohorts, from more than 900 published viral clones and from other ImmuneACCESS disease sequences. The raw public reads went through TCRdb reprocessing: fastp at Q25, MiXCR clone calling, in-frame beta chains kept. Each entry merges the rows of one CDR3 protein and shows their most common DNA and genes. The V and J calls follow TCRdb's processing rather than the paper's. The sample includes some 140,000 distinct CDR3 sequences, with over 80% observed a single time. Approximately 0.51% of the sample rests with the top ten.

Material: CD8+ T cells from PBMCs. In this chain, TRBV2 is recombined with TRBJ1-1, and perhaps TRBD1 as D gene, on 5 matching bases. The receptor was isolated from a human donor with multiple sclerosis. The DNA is TGTGCCAGCCCAGGGATATCGAACACTGAAGCTTTCTTT. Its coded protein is CASPGISNTEAFF.